The 17 T cell receptor beta chains reported below all come from one sample, sequenced in a study of blood T cell repertoires in COVID-19. Sequencing was performed with immunoSEQ multiplex PCR; in TCRdb, only in-frame clones are kept and a portion is missing. The sample carries around 390,000 clones, about 86% recorded once. Material: PBMCs or T cells enriched from blood (not recorded which). The receptors derive from a woman aged 50 to 60 who had recovered from COVID-19.

This chain links TRBV2 with TRBJ1-1; tentative D call: TRBD1 (5 bases). CDR3 length: 13 amino acids. V was clipped by 4 bases and J by 6 bases, with 12 bases between them. Germline lookup yields CDR1 SNHLY and CDR2 FYNNEI. CDR3 DNA sequence: TGTGCCAGCAGTGCCGGAAGGGGCTCTGAAGCTTTCTTT. Translation: CASSAGRGSEAFF.

This clone has at least ten counts. The V and J genes are TRBV7-9 and TRBJ1-5; 7 nucleotides match TRBD1. Germline CDR1 reads SEHNR; CDR2 reads FQNEAQ (reference sequence). The CDR3 is 13 amino acids. V trimming: 6 bases; J trimming: 5 bases; junction bases outside the gene matches: 4. CDR3 DNA sequence: TGTGCCAGCAGTACAACAGGGGATCAGCCCCAGCATTTT. It specifies CASSTTGDQPQHF.

This clone showed up many times. V usage is TRBV4-1 and J usage is TRBJ2-1; possible D gene TRBD1, 6 bases. CDR3 size: 12 residues. Trimming shortened V by 3 bases and J by 9 bases, and 9 bases separated the two germline ends. CDR1 is MGHRA, CDR2 YSYEKL, per germline. CDR3 nucleotides: TGCGCCAGCAGCCAGGGACACCTTGAGCAGTTCTTC. Amino acids: CASSQGHLEQFF.

The V call is TRBV25-1, the J call TRBJ1-1; 7 nucleotides agree with TRBD1. The germline V gene encodes CDR1 MGHDK and CDR2 SYGVNS. V lost 5 bases to trimming and J lost 5 bases; unmatched junction nucleotides: 5. The CDR3 sequence is 13 residues long. The CDR3: CASSKDRITEAFF. The CDR3 DNA sequence: TGTGCCAGCAGTAAGGACAGGATAACTGAAGCTTTCTTT.

J is TRBJ1-2 and V is TRBV7-8; 12 nucleotides agree with TRBD1. Germline CDR1 reads SGHVS; CDR2 reads FQNEAQ. The CDR3 is made up of 17 amino acids. The ends lost 1 base at V and 7 bases at J; junction bases unmatched: 10. In DNA, the CDR3 is TGTGCCAGCAGCTTAGGGAGGGGGACAGGGGGCTTCGGTGGCTACACCTTC. It specifies CASSLGRGTGGFGGYTF.

This rearrangement joins TRBV11-3 to TRBJ1-1, with 9 bases that match TRBD1. The germline V gene encodes CDR1 SGHNT and CDR2 YENEEA. CDR3 length: 15 residues. The ends lost 2 bases at V and 2 bases at J; junction bases unmatched: 3. As DNA, the CDR3 is TGTGCCAGCAGCTTATCGACAGGGGGAAACACTGAAGCTTTCTTT. Its protein is CASSLSTGGNTEAFF.

The rearrangement joins TRBV10-1 to TRBJ2-4; 9 bases are shared with TRBD2. V trimming: 0 bases; J trimming: 3 bases; junction bases outside the gene matches: 18. This CDR3 has 21 amino acids. From germline, CDR1 is WNHNN and CDR2 SYGVQD (reference sequence). In nucleotides, the CDR3 is TGCGCCAGCAGTGAGTCCCTTGGGGGACTAGCCCTCATTGGGCGCAAAAACATTCAGTACTTC. Translation gives CASSESLGGLALIGRKNIQYF.

The genes are TRBV7-2 and TRBJ2-5, with TRBD2 identical over 7 bases. Germline CDR1 and CDR2: SGHTA and FQGNSA. CDR3 size: 16 residues. J lost 2 bases, V lost 5 bases, and 11 bases had no gene match. CDR3 DNA sequence: TGTGCCAGCAGCCTCGTTATCGGTAGCGGGCAAGAGACCCAGTACTTC. As protein: CASSLVIGSGQETQYF.

V usage is TRBV5-8 and J usage is TRBJ2-1; maybe TRBD1 (6 bases). The CDR3 extends over 17 amino acids. Germline assignment: CDR1 SGHTS and CDR2 YDEGEE. V was clipped by 4 bases and J by 0 bases, with 17 bases between them. The CDR3 bases are TGTGCCAGCAGCGGCCACATTCAGGGGAGCTCCTACAATGAGCAGTTCTTC. Encoded protein: CASSGHIQGSSYNEQFF.

The J gene is TRBJ1-3, the V gene TRBV2; TRBD1 matches 9 bases. The germline CDR1 and CDR2 sequences are SNHLY and FYNNEI. The length of the CDR3 is 17 residues. The V and J ends lost 6 bases and 3 bases, in that order; junction bases with no gene match: 12. This CDR3 reads CASRGQGRNTGGNTIYF. The CDR3 coding sequence is TGTGCCAGCAGGGGACAGGGTCGGAACACGGGTGGAAACACCATATATTTT. The full variable domain, rest sourced from reference TRBV2 and TRBJ1-3, is EPEVTQTPSHQVTQMGQEVILRCVPISNHLYFYWYRQILGQKVEFLVSFYNNEISEKSEIFDDQFSVERPDGSNFTLKIRSTKLEDSAMYFCASRGQGRNTGGNTIYFGEGSWLTVV.

This chain links TRBV7-8 with TRBJ1-2; possible D gene TRBD1, 5 bases. Trimming removed 6 bases at V and 5 bases at J, with 13 bases between. CDR3 length: 13 residues. Germline CDR1 is SGHVS and CDR2 is FQNEAQ. The CDR3: CASRPSTVYGYTF. The CDR3 bases are TGTGCCAGCAGACCATCGACAGTTTATGGCTACACCTTC.

The chain carries TRBV4-1 and TRBJ1-6, with D perhaps matching TRBD1 (5 bases). Germline-derived CDR1 and CDR2 are MGHRA and YSYEKL. Trimming shortened V by 4 bases and J by 8 bases, and 18 bases separated the two germline ends. This CDR3 has 16 amino acids. CDR3 sequence: CASSRGGRGLDSPLHF. The CDR3 coding sequence is TGCGCCAGCAGCCGAGGTGGGAGGGGTTTGGATTCACCCCTCCACTTT.

The V and J genes are TRBV30 and TRBJ1-4; D gene ambiguous. This CDR3 is built from 12 residues. The germline CDR1 and CDR2 sequences are GTSNPN and SVGIG (reference sequence). The germline V and J ends were trimmed by 3 bases and 11 bases, with 13 bases remaining between them. The CDR3 DNA reads TGTGCCTGGAGAGACAAGGGAGGTAAACTGTTTTTT. Translated: CAWRDKGGKLFF. Based on the CDR3 plus reference TRBV30 and TRBJ1-4, the full variable domain is SQTIHQWPATLVQPVGSPLSLECTVEGTSNPNLYWYRQAAGRGLQLLFYSVGIGQISSEVPQNLSASRPQDRQFILSSKKLLLSDSGFYLCAWRDKGGKLFFGSGTQLSVL.

The V and J genes are TRBV15 and TRBJ2-7, with D maybe TRBD2 (6 bases). The germline gives CDR1 LNHNV, CDR2 YYDKDF (reference sequence). This CDR3 region has 13 residues. Trimming pared 0 bases from V and 6 bases from J, leaving 9 bases between. The CDR3 region has the DNA TGTGCCACCAGCAGAGATCACGGGGGCGAGCAGTACTTC. This sequence encodes CATSRDHGGEQYF.

The rearrangement links TRBV2 to TRBJ2-7, with 7 bases fitting TRBD1. Germline V lookup: CDR1 SNHLY, CDR2 FYNNEI. The length of the CDR3 is 13 residues. V gave up 8 bases and J gave up 2 bases; unmatched junction bases: 6. The CDR3 coding sequence is TGTGCCAGCGGACCGACAGGGACCTACGAGCAGTACTTC. Its protein product is CASGPTGTYEQYF.

The rearrangement joins TRBV24-1 to TRBJ1-2; maybe TRBD1 (5 bases). V dropped 10 bases and J dropped 3 bases, with 11 bases sitting between them. The germline CDR1 and CDR2 sequences are KGHDR and SFDVKD. CDR3 length: 12 residues. The chain's CDR3 is CATGAGDYGYTF. The DNA of the CDR3 is TGTGCCACAGGGGCTGGCGACTATGGCTACACCTTC.

The gene calls are TRBV5-3 and TRBJ1-5, with D maybe TRBD1 (5 bases). TRBV5-3 is classed as an ORF, of uncertain function. V shed 6 bases and J shed 5 bases, with 18 bases lying between them. This CDR3 comprises 15 residues. CDR3 coding DNA: TGTGCCAGAAACGGGCAGGGAACGGAGTATCAGCCCCAGCATTTT. It is translated as CARNGQGTEYQPQHF.